The 18 T cell receptor beta chains reported below all come from one sample, sequenced in a study of blood T cell repertoires in COVID-19. Some clones are missing from TCRdb's copy, which holds only in-frame ones; the method was immunoSEQ multiplex PCR. The sample shows about 190,000 clones, more than 60% of them seen only once. Sequencing was done on a sample of peripheral blood. These receptors were obtained from a woman aged 50 to 60 with acute or convalescent COVID-19.

CDR3 residues: CASSLSRSNTEAFF. The DNA for the CDR3 is TGTGCCAGCAGCTTATCCAGATCGAACACTGAAGCTTTCTTT. The chain is built from TRBV11-3 and TRBJ1-1, with D unresolved. There are 14 residues in the CDR3. CDR1 is SGHNT and CDR2 is YENEEA in the germline V gene. V was clipped by 2 bases and J by 1 base, with 8 bases between them.

The genes are TRBV7-8 and TRBJ1-5; D is unclear. Germline V lookup: CDR1 SGHVS, CDR2 FQNEAQ. This CDR3 comprises 15 residues. V was trimmed by 4 bases and J by 4 bases, leaving 14 bases between them. Here the CDR3 reads CASSSLPNENQPQHF. For the CDR3, the DNA is TGTGCCAGCAGCTCTCTACCGAATGAGAATCAGCCCCAGCATTTT.

This rearrangement joins TRBV7-2 to TRBJ2-1; 7 bases are shared with TRBD1. Germline CDR1 is SGHTA and CDR2 is FQGNSA. V lost 4 bases to trimming and J lost 4 bases; unmatched junction nucleotides: 7. This CDR3 comprises 15 residues. The DNA for the CDR3 is TGTGCCAGCAGCTCGAGGGGGCCCCTGTACAATGAGCAGTTCTTC. Its protein is CASSSRGPLYNEQFF.

This sequence joins TRBV7-9 and TRBJ1-1; 9 bases line up with TRBD1. J lost 10 bases, V lost 5 bases, and 11 bases had no gene match. The germline CDR1 and CDR2 sequences are SEHNR and FQNEAQ (reference sequence). The CDR3 loop spans 14 amino acids. CDR3 protein: CASSHRDRVIGAFF. CDR3 bases: TGTGCCAGCAGCCACCGGGACAGGGTGATCGGAGCTTTCTTT.

The rearrangement links TRBV5-1 to TRBJ2-1, with 11 bases lining up with TRBD2. The germline gives CDR1 SGHRS, CDR2 YFSETQ. The CDR3 sequence is 15 residues long. V gave up 1 base and J gave up 4 bases; unmatched junction bases: 1. CDR3 bases: TGCGCCAGCAGCTTGTCTAGCGGGGGGTACAATGAGCAGTTCTTC. Its protein is CASSLSSGGYNEQFF.

CDR3: CASSIQGTNTGELFF. CDR3 sequence (DNA): TGTGCCAGTAGTATTCAGGGGACGAACACCGGGGAGCTGTTTTTT. The chain has TRBV19 and TRBJ2-2, with TRBD1 as a possible D gene (6 bases). The germline V gene encodes CDR1 LNHDA and CDR2 SQIVND (reference sequence). Trimming took 3 bases from V and 0 from J, leaving 8 bases between them. This CDR3 region has 15 residues.

The chain uses TRBV6-6 and TRBJ2-1; 7 bases are shared with TRBD1. Germline V gene lookup returns CDR1 MNHNY and CDR2 SVGAGI (reference sequence). This CDR3 is built from 14 residues. The J segment lost 2 bases and the V segment lost 7 bases, leaving 5 bases of the junction unmatched. The chain's CDR3 is CASKETGTYNEQFF. As DNA, the CDR3 is TGTGCCAGCAAAGAGACAGGGACCTACAATGAGCAGTTCTTC.

This clone was seen once. V gene TRBV6-5 combines with J gene TRBJ1-2; possibly TRBD1 for D (5 bases). The germline gives CDR1 MNHEY, CDR2 SVGAGI. Deletions cut 8 bases from V and 2 bases from J, with 9 bases between. The length of the CDR3 is 12 residues. The CDR3, as DNA: TGTGCCAGCTGGGCAGGGAACTATGGCTACACCTTC. This encodes CASWAGNYGYTF.

The rearrangement links TRBV10-3 to TRBJ1-2, with 9 bases that match TRBD1. Germline loops: CDR1 ENHRY, CDR2 SYGVKD. CDR3 size: 14 residues. Trimming took 2 bases from V and 8 from J; bases not matched to a gene: 6. CDR3 residues: CAISEAGTGNGYTF. In nucleotides, the CDR3 is TGTGCCATCAGTGAGGCCGGGACAGGGAACGGCTACACCTTC.

The chain employs TRBV29-1 and TRBJ1-1, with TRBD1 matching 7 bases. Germline trimming cut 5 bases from V and 5 bases from J; bases unmatched to any gene: 11. The CDR3 extends over 14 amino acids. The germline gives CDR1 SQVTM, CDR2 ANQGSEA. The CDR3 nucleotides are TGCAGCGTTTCAACTCGACAGGGAGGAACTGAAGCTTTCTTT. Protein sequence: CSVSTRQGGTEAFF.

The V gene is TRBV11-3, the J gene TRBJ2-3; the match to TRBD1 covers 12 bases. This CDR3 has 18 amino acids. The germline V gene encodes CDR1 SGHNT and CDR2 YENEEA. Trimming took 2 bases from V and 3 from J; bases not matched to a gene: 9. This CDR3 is CASSLLGGTGGATDTQYF. As DNA, the CDR3 is TGTGCCAGCAGCTTATTGGGAGGGACAGGGGGCGCGACAGATACGCAGTATTTT. Using reference TRBV11-3 and TRBJ2-3 for the parts outside the CDR3, the full variable domain is EAGVVQSPRYKIIEKKQPVAFWCNPISGHNTLYWYLQNLGQGPELLIRYENEEAVDDSQLPKDRFSAERLKGVDSTLKIQPAELGDSAVYLCASSLLGGTGGATDTQYFGPGTRLTVL.

This chain uses TRBV28 with TRBJ1-4; 8 bases are a match to TRBD1. The CDR3 runs 15 residues. The germline CDR1 and CDR2 sequences are MDHEN and SYDVKM. Trimming removed 5 bases from V and 6 bases from J; junction bases left unmatched: 8. In DNA form, the CDR3 reads TGTGCCAGCAGTCACGAGACAGGGGAGGATGAAAAACTGTTTTTT. It is translated as CASSHETGEDEKLFF.

V and J are TRBV11-2 and TRBJ2-7; D is undetermined. V was shortened by 4 bases and J by 5 bases, with 12 bases between the two germline ends. The CDR3 extends over 13 amino acids. Germline CDR1 is SGHAT and CDR2 is FQNNGV. CDR3 region: CASSYNQIHEQYF. CDR3 nucleotides: TGTGCCAGCAGCTACAATCAGATCCACGAGCAGTACTTC.

This clone appeared once. The chain joins TRBV6-5 to TRBJ2-1, with 7 bases identical to TRBD2. Germline loops: CDR1 MNHEY, CDR2 SVGAGI. The CDR3 sequence is 15 residues long. Trimming removed 4 bases from V and 2 bases from J; junction bases left unmatched: 5. CDR3 nucleotide sequence: TGTGCCAGCAGTTTAGGGCGGGGGACCTACAATGAGCAGTTCTTC. This encodes CASSLGRGTYNEQFF.

The gene calls are TRBV14 and TRBJ2-7; the D gene is possibly TRBD1 (5 bases). Deletions cut 4 bases from V and 0 bases from J, with 13 bases between. This CDR3 has 15 amino acids. Germline-derived CDR1 and CDR2 are SGHDN and FVKESK. The CDR3 nucleotides are TGTGCCAGCAGCCCCGGACAAGCTCCCTCCTACGAGCAGTACTTC. It specifies CASSPGQAPSYEQYF.

This clone appeared a few times. The chain employs TRBV9 and TRBJ2-3; 8 bases match TRBD2. The V gene's germline CDR1 is SGDLS and CDR2 YYNGEE. V trimming: 4 bases; J trimming: 3 bases; junction bases outside the gene matches: 4. The CDR3 contains 14 residues. CDR3 DNA sequence: TGTGCCAGCAGCAATAGCGGGAAAACAGATACGCAGTATTTT. Protein: CASSNSGKTDTQYF.

The rearrangement links TRBV3-1 (or the pseudogene TRBV3-2) to TRBJ2-7; D uncertain. V lost 8 bases, J lost 4 bases, and 21 bases lay in between. Germline V CDR1 and CDR2: LGHDT, YNNKEL (reference sequence). There are 15 residues in the CDR3. As DNA, the CDR3 is TGTGCCAGCTCCTCTTGGGCATCCCGTCGATACGAGCAGTACTTC. Residues: CASSSWASRRYEQYF.

This clone has only a few counts. V usage is TRBV6-2 or TRBV6-3 and J usage is TRBJ2-2; tentative D call: TRBD1 (6 bases). The CDR3 has 15 residues. The germline CDR1 and CDR2 sequences are MNHEY and SVGEGT. Deletions cut 1 base from V and 6 bases from J, with 12 bases between. The CDR3 sequence is CASSYLAGVPGELFF. CDR3 in DNA: TGTGCCAGCAGTTACTTGGCAGGGGTACCCGGGGAGCTGTTTTTT.